Listed below are T cell receptor beta chains from one sample, sequenced in a study of cytomegalovirus exposure and HLA in healthy donors. TCRdb's copy holds only in-frame clones and misses some; the assay was immunoSEQ multiplex PCR. The profile shows about 110,000 clones, 70% of them singletons. The sample consisted of PBMCs. The origin of the receptors is a man in his forties in good health and CMV-seropositive. Both conserved end residues are part of each CDR3. Each record gives: clone size, V gene, J gene, D gene, CDR3 protein, CDR3 DNA. The D gene is left open where the match is weak. Part of the rows lack a size; the others show once, few, many or a class for expanded clones.

size: -
V: TRBV7-3
J: TRBJ2-1
D: TRBD2
CDR3: CASSLAGGTYNEQFF
DNA: TGTGCCAGCAGCTTAGCGGGAGGGACCTACAATGAGCAGTTCTTC

size: -
V: TRBV27
J: TRBJ2-5
D: -
CDR3: CASSFRGETQYF
DNA: TGTGCCAGCAGTTTTAGGGGAGAGACCCAGTACTTC

size: -
V: TRBV5-1
J: TRBJ1-6
D: -
CDR3: CASSQQGQSYNSPLHF
DNA: TGCGCCAGCAGTCAACAGGGTCAGTCCTATAATTCACCCCTCCACTTT

size: -
V: TRBV29-1
J: TRBJ2-1
D: TRBD2
CDR3: CSARGTSGEYNEQFF
DNA: TGCAGCGCCCGAGGGACTAGCGGGGAATACAATGAGCAGTTCTTC

size: few
V: TRBV6-4
J: TRBJ2-3
D: TRBD1
CDR3: CASSFNRGEGTDTQYF
DNA: TGTGCCAGCAGTTTTAACAGGGGAGAGGGCACAGATACGCAGTATTTT

size: -
V: TRBV28
J: TRBJ2-7
D: TRBD1
CDR3: CASSSGQFTYEQYF
DNA: TGTGCCAGCAGTTCGGGACAGTTTACCTACGAGCAGTACTTC

size: -
V: TRBV29-1
J: TRBJ1-2
D: -
CDR3: CSVGRDKANYGYTF
DNA: TGCAGCGTGGGCCGGGACAAAGCTAACTATGGCTACACCTTC

size: -
V: TRBV15
J: TRBJ1-1
D: -
CDR3: CATSNYRQTSEAFF
DNA: TGTGCCACCAGCAACTATCGACAGACTAGTGAAGCTTTCTTT

size: -
V: TRBV28
J: TRBJ2-5
D: TRBD2
CDR3: CASSLTSEETQYF
DNA: TGTGCCAGCAGTCTTACTAGCGAAGAGACCCAGTACTTC

size: -
V: TRBV21-1
J: TRBJ1-1
D: -
CDR3: CASTISIGRTEAFF
DNA: TGTGCCAGCACCATCTCGATAGGGAGAACTGAAGCTTTCTTT

size: -
V: TRBV19
J: TRBJ2-2
D: TRBD1
CDR3: CASSIDGTGGPPLNTGELFF
DNA: TGTGCCAGTAGTATAGACGGGACAGGGGGCCCCCCGCTGAACACCGGGGAGCTGTTTTTT

size: -
V: TRBV2
J: TRBJ2-1
D: TRBD2
CDR3: CASKTSGPSYNEQFF
DNA: TGTGCCAGCAAGACTAGCGGGCCTTCCTACAATGAGCAGTTCTTC

size: -
V: TRBV5-1
J: TRBJ2-1
D: -
CDR3: CASSLQGHNEQFF
DNA: TGCGCCAGCAGCTTGCAGGGGCACAATGAGCAGTTCTTC

size: -
V: TRBV6-5
J: TRBJ2-3
D: TRBD2
CDR3: CASFSGRANTDTQYF
DNA: TGTGCCAGTTTTAGCGGGAGGGCCAACACAGATACGCAGTATTTT

size: once
V: TRBV4-1
J: TRBJ1-2
D: TRBD1
CDR3: CASSQDWTGTFYGYTF
DNA: TGCGCCAGCAGCCAGGATTGGACAGGGACCTTCTATGGCTACACCTTC

size: -
V: TRBV14
J: TRBJ2-3
D: TRBD2
CDR3: CASSRETVTSGTDTQYF
DNA: TGTGCCAGCAGCCGAGAGACGGTGACTAGCGGCACAGATACGCAGTATTTT

size: -
V: TRBV28
J: TRBJ1-5
D: -
CDR3: CASSPGTSDQPQHF
DNA: TGTGCCAGCAGTCCAGGGACATCTGATCAGCCCCAGCATTTT

size: once
V: TRBV30
J: TRBJ1-4
D: TRBD1
CDR3: CASSGGNEKLFF
DNA: TGTGCCTCCTCAGGGGGCAATGAAAAACTGTTTTTT

size: -
V: TRBV2
J: TRBJ2-7
D: -
CDR3: CASSDYYSYEQYF
DNA: TGTGCCAGCAGTGATTACTATTCCTACGAGCAGTACTTC

size: -
V: TRBV6-1
J: TRBJ1-1
D: TRBD1
CDR3: CASSTGQGATEAFF
DNA: TGTGCCAGCAGTACGGGACAGGGCGCCACTGAAGCTTTCTTT

size: -
V: TRBV13
J: TRBJ2-7
D: TRBD2
CDR3: CASSLGGRVSYEQYF
DNA: TGTGCCAGCAGCTTAGGCGGGAGGGTGAGCTACGAGCAGTACTTC

size: few
V: TRBV7-9
J: TRBJ1-3
D: -
CDR3: CASSPGNWNTIYF
DNA: TGTGCCAGCAGCCCCGGGAATTGGAACACCATATATTTT

size: -
V: TRBV7-3
J: TRBJ2-1
D: TRBD1
CDR3: CASSLEGASSYNEQFF
DNA: TGTGCCAGCAGCTTAGAGGGGGCTAGCTCCTACAATGAGCAGTTCTTC

size: -
V: TRBV4-3
J: TRBJ2-1
D: -
CDR3: CASSQDSPNEQFF
DNA: TGCGCCAGCAGCCAAGACTCCCCCAATGAGCAGTTCTTC

size: once
V: TRBV18
J: TRBJ2-3
D: TRBD2
CDR3: CASSPRLAGGDTQYF
DNA: TGTGCCAGCTCACCACGACTAGCGGGGGGAGATACGCAGTATTTT

size: -
V: TRBV6-6
J: TRBJ1-5
D: -
CDR3: CASSSSRQPQHF
DNA: TGTGCCAGCAGTTCCTCTCGGCAGCCCCAGCATTTT

size: -
V: TRBV13
J: TRBJ2-7
D: TRBD2
CDR3: CASSQGPSGSKEQYF
DNA: TGTGCCAGCAGCCAGGGCCCTAGCGGGAGCAAAGAGCAGTACTTC

size: -
V: TRBV28
J: TRBJ2-7
D: TRBD1
CDR3: CASSFLDRDIYEQYF
DNA: TGTGCCAGCAGTTTTCTGGACAGGGACATTTACGAGCAGTACTTC

size: -
V: TRBV25-1
J: TRBJ2-5
D: TRBD2
CDR3: CASSEGGREVETQYF
DNA: TGTGCCAGCAGTGAAGGTGGGAGGGAGGTAGAGACCCAGTACTTC

size: few
V: TRBV7-9
J: TRBJ2-5
D: -
CDR3: CASSLVGTGSQETQYF
DNA: TGTGCCAGCAGCTTAGTAGGTACAGGGAGCCAAGAGACCCAGTACTTC

size: -
V: TRBV7-9
J: TRBJ1-1
D: -
CDR3: CASSSELRVHEAFF
DNA: TGTGCCAGCAGCTCGGAATTGCGGGTACACGAAGCTTTCTTT

size: -
V: TRBV29-1
J: TRBJ1-1
D: -
CDR3: CSVGHMNTEAFF
DNA: TGCAGCGTTGGACACATGAACACTGAAGCTTTCTTT

size: -
V: TRBV29-1
J: TRBJ1-2
D: -
CDR3: CSVEDRVSGGYTF
DNA: TGCAGCGTTGAAGACAGGGTCAGTGGGGGCTACACCTTC

size: few
V: TRBV2
J: TRBJ2-3
D: -
CDR3: CASSDPGTTTDTQYF
DNA: TGTGCCAGCAGTGATCCCGGGACAACCACAGATACGCAGTATTTT

size: -
V: TRBV19
J: TRBJ1-1
D: TRBD1
CDR3: CASIPQGSNTEAFF
DNA: TGTGCCAGTATCCCACAGGGGTCGAACACTGAAGCTTTCTTT

size: -
V: TRBV6-1
J: TRBJ2-1
D: TRBD2
CDR3: CASSEAVASGFYNEQFF
DNA: TGTGCCAGCAGTGAAGCGGTGGCTAGCGGGTTTTACAATGAGCAGTTCTTC

size: -
V: TRBV30
J: TRBJ1-2
D: TRBD1
CDR3: CAWSLGTVGSYTF
DNA: TGTGCCTGGAGTCTAGGGACAGTGGGGTCCTACACCTTC

size: medium-sized
V: TRBV29-1
J: TRBJ1-2
D: TRBD1
CDR3: CSVGTGEGYTF
DNA: TGCAGCGTTGGGACAGGGGAGGGCTACACCTTC

size: -
V: TRBV2
J: TRBJ1-2
D: -
CDR3: CASSDPGTIIGYTF
DNA: TGTGCCAGCAGTGACCCGGGGACTATTATAGGCTACACCTTC

size: few
V: TRBV18
J: TRBJ2-5
D: -
CDR3: CASSLDTEETQYF
DNA: TGTGCCAGCTCACTGGACACGGAAGAGACCCAGTACTTC

size: -
V: TRBV7-9
J: TRBJ2-3
D: -
CDR3: CASSLGRAGDLSDTQYF
DNA: TGTGCCAGCAGCTTGGGGAGGGCAGGGGACCTGTCAGATACGCAGTATTTT

size: -
V: TRBV18
J: TRBJ2-5
D: -
CDR3: CASSQGQETQYF
DNA: TGTGCCAGCTCACAGGGGCAAGAGACCCAGTACTTC

size: -
V: TRBV6-1
J: TRBJ2-1
D: TRBD2
CDR3: CASSEYRDASGFNEQFF
DNA: TGTGCCAGCAGTGAATATCGGGATGCTAGCGGGTTCAATGAGCAGTTCTTC

size: -
V: TRBV19
J: TRBJ1-3
D: -
CDR3: CASNNRESGNTIYF
DNA: TGTGCCAGTAACAACCGGGAGTCTGGAAACACCATATATTTT

size: -
V: TRBV9
J: TRBJ1-2
D: -
CDR3: CASSVTESYGYTF
DNA: TGTGCCAGCAGCGTAACGGAGTCCTATGGCTACACCTTC

size: -
V: TRBV4-3
J: TRBJ2-7
D: -
CDR3: CASSQDRQGIEQYF
DNA: TGCGCCAGCAGCCAAGATCGGCAGGGCATCGAGCAGTACTTC

size: -
V: TRBV6-5
J: TRBJ2-2
D: -
CDR3: CASSLTGELFF
DNA: TGTGCCAGCAGTTTAACCGGGGAGCTGTTTTTT

size: -
V: TRBV9
J: TRBJ1-3
D: -
CDR3: CASSPRGGDLSGNTIYF
DNA: TGTGCCAGCAGCCCCCGGGGGGGGGACCTCTCTGGAAACACCATATATTTT

size: few
V: TRBV28
J: TRBJ2-3
D: -
CDR3: CASSWRGGFDRDTQYF
DNA: TGTGCCAGCAGTTGGAGGGGCGGGTTCGATAGGGATACGCAGTATTTT

size: -
V: TRBV5-4
J: TRBJ2-3
D: TRBD2
CDR3: CASSFRTSGKTDTQYF
DNA: TGTGCCAGCAGCTTTCGGACTAGCGGGAAGACAGATACGCAGTATTTT

size: -
V: TRBV7-9
J: TRBJ2-3
D: -
CDR3: CASSSLGRDTQYF
DNA: TGTGCCAGCAGCAGCTTAGGGAGAGATACGCAGTATTTT

size: -
V: TRBV5-4
J: TRBJ2-3
D: TRBD2
CDR3: CASSLELAGTDTQYF
DNA: TGTGCCAGCAGCTTGGAACTAGCGGGCACAGATACGCAGTATTTT

size: few
V: TRBV19
J: TRBJ1-5
D: -
CDR3: CASSTGGRQPQHF
DNA: TGTGCCAGTAGTACCGGGGGGAGGCAGCCCCAGCATTTT

size: few
V: TRBV2
J: TRBJ2-5
D: TRBD2
CDR3: CASSLGLAGVETQYF
DNA: TGTGCCAGCAGCTTGGGACTAGCGGGAGTGGAGACCCAGTACTTC

size: -
V: TRBV11-2
J: TRBJ2-3
D: TRBD2
CDR3: CASSLTSGSGDTQYF
DNA: TGTGCCAGCAGCTTGACTAGCGGGAGTGGAGATACGCAGTATTTT